The rows below give T cell receptor beta chains drawn from one sample of a study of blood T cell repertoires in COVID-19. Clones were read by immunoSEQ multiplex PCR, and TCRdb kept only the in-frame ones, dropping some. Of about 47,000 clones in the sample, 75% to 90% were seen once. The sample taken for sequencing was peripheral blood. These receptors all come from a man in his sixties with active COVID-19. CDR3s include the opening cysteine and the closing phenylalanine or tryptophan. A D gene is named only where the DNA matches it firmly.

J,D,V,length,CDR3
TRBJ1-1,.,TRBV2,13,CASNGQPNTEAFF
TRBJ2-5,TRBD2,TRBV7-2,15,CASSSGLAGLETQYF
TRBJ1-5,.,TRBV21-1,14,CASSHRGRGQPQHF
TRBJ2-7,TRBD2,TRBV2,14,CASRAGESSYEQYF
TRBJ2-3,TRBD2,TRBV27,16,CASRPRGLAVTDTQYF
TRBJ2-3,.,TRBV7-9,15,CASSPRQASTDTQYF
TRBJ2-1,TRBD1,TRBV19,12,CASSILDRGQFF
TRBJ1-1,.,TRBV9,14,CASSVGGMNTEAFF
TRBJ2-3,TRBD1,TRBV30,14,CAWSVPGGWDTQYF
TRBJ2-3,TRBD2,TRBV6-4,15,CASSARLASRDTQYF
TRBJ2-3,TRBD2,TRBV9,16,CASSARERGTPDTQYF
TRBJ2-5,TRBD2,TRBV7-2,15,CASSWSGGAGETQYF
TRBJ2-2,TRBD1,TRBV7-9,18,CASSHRAGQGPNTGELFF
TRBJ1-2,.,TRBV2,15,CASTEGFGSARGYTF
TRBJ2-7,.,TRBV10-3,13,CAISQGANYEQYF
TRBJ2-7,TRBD2,TRBV3-1/TRBV3-2,15,CASSPIAGGTNEQYF
TRBJ2-5,TRBD2,TRBV3-1/TRBV3-2,14,CASSQTSGGETQYF
TRBJ2-7,TRBD2,TRBV28,14,CASSEPGLAREQYF
TRBJ2-7,.,TRBV29-1,17,CSVGRAGFSHLSQEQYF
TRBJ2-7,TRBD2,TRBV9,16,CASSVGGTSDYYEQYF
TRBJ2-1,.,TRBV5-1,14,CASSLVSSYNEQFF
TRBJ1-5,.,TRBV7-8,13,CASTTQRNQPQHF
TRBJ2-7,TRBD1,TRBV19,15,CASSQFRGRPYEQYF
TRBJ1-1,TRBD1,TRBV28,15,CASSFGDRANTEAFF
TRBJ2-2,.,TRBV7-2,16,CASSPVGGSVTGELFF
TRBJ1-1,.,TRBV7-3,15,CASRHSGWVNTEAFF
TRBJ2-5,TRBD2,TRBV11-2,15,CASSSASGVGETQYF
TRBJ2-2,.,TRBV19,15,CASSTQGTGTGELFF
TRBJ1-6,TRBD1,TRBV28,15,CASSSRTGGFSPLHF
TRBJ2-5,TRBD2,TRBV4-1,16,CASSQTIGTSGETQYF
TRBJ2-5,TRBD1,TRBV5-6,16,CASSQRTGARQETQYF
TRBJ2-7,.,TRBV6-1,14,CASSETGTSYEQYF
TRBJ1-2,.,TRBV19,14,CASSIRAGFDGYTF
TRBJ2-6,.,TRBV5-1,20,CASSLVGSPGSRSGANVLTF
TRBJ1-5,.,TRBV4-3,13,CASSQGENQPQHF
TRBJ1-2,.,TRBV24-1,15,CATSDLTSPTGGYTF
TRBJ2-1,TRBD2,TRBV7-3,15,CASSSTSGRAGEQFF
TRBJ2-1,.,TRBV6-5,11,CASSRGLDRFF
TRBJ2-2,TRBD2,TRBV9,16,CASSVQAGENTGELFF
TRBJ2-1,.,TRBV5-4,16,CASSYGLREAYNEQFF
TRBJ2-3,TRBD2,TRBV29-1,17,CSVAGLAGGKGTDTQYF
TRBJ2-6,.,TRBV27,12,CASSPGANVLTF
TRBJ2-1,.,TRBV6-4,15,CASSDSAGSYNEQFF
TRBJ2-1,TRBD2,TRBV18,16,CASSPGTSGGPGEQFF
TRBJ1-1,TRBD1,TRBV9,14,CASSVVSGGGEAFF
TRBJ2-3,.,TRBV13,16,CASSEEGLPLTDTQYF
TRBJ1-3,.,TRBV5-4,17,CASSLEARGGSGNTIYF
TRBJ2-7,TRBD1,TRBV28,15,CASSPSGQLLGEQYF
TRBJ2-1,.,TRBV6-5,13,CASSQARVNEQFF
TRBJ2-2,TRBD2,TRBV28,13,CASSLGGAGELFF
TRBJ2-1,.,TRBV11-3,13,CASSLGVGVEQFF
TRBJ1-2,TRBD1,TRBV28,15,CASSPPGTEYYGYTF